Presented here are 10 T cell receptor beta chains from one specimen sequenced in a study of graft-versus-host responses after intestinal transplantation. These receptors are not linked to any known antigen. The data were produced by immunoSEQ multiplex PCR, yet TCRdb's version contains in-frame clones alone and is incomplete. The sample holds tens of thousands of clones, around 90% seen once. Sequences were derived from unstimulated CD4+ T cells sorted from spleen or lymph node cells, sampled before transplant. All receptors come from a human donor who was the organ donor for an intestinal transplant.

V gene TRBV5-1 combines with J gene TRBJ2-2; 10 bases line up with TRBD1. Losses at the gene ends were 3 bases for V and 4 bases for J; bases not matched to a gene: 0. The CDR3 covers 14 residues. The V gene's germline CDR1 is SGHRS and CDR2 YFSETQ. The CDR3 bases are TGCGCCAGCAGCTGGGACAGGGGCACCGGGGAGCTGTTTTTT. It specifies CASSWDRGTGELFF.

A word on this clone: This same CDR3 is encoded by further DNA sequences in the sample. This chain uses TRBV20-1 with TRBJ2-3, with a tentative D call TRBD1 (6 bases). V was cut by 4 bases and J by 6 bases, with 8 bases left in between. CDR3 length: 11 residues. Per germline, CDR1 DFQATT and CDR2 SNEGSKA (reference sequence). The CDR3 DNA reads as TGCAGTGCTACACAGGGCGATACGCAGTATTTT. It is translated as CSATQGDTQYF.

The rearrangement joins TRBV4-1 to TRBJ1-1; no firm D call. CDR3 length: 14 amino acids. Trimming stripped 6 bases from V and 1 base from J, with 12 bases between. Germline V gene sequence: CDR1 MGHRA, CDR2 YSYEKL. The CDR3 DNA sequence: TGCGCCAGCAGAGAAACTTGGCGGAACACTGAAGCTTTCTTT. This sequence encodes CASRETWRNTEAFF.

The chain is built from TRBV7-9 and TRBJ2-6; TRBD1 might be the D (6 bases). CDR3 size: 19 residues. Trimming removed 1 base at V and 0 bases at J, with 16 bases between. Germline V lookup: CDR1 SEHNR, CDR2 FQNEAQ (reference sequence). This CDR3 reads CASSLGWGLEDSGANVLTF. CDR3 bases: TGTGCCAGCAGCTTAGGCTGGGGGCTGGAGGACTCTGGGGCCAACGTCCTGACTTTC.

V usage is TRBV7-9 and J usage is TRBJ2-1; weak D call: TRBD2 (5 bases). Germline V lookup: CDR1 SEHNR, CDR2 FQNEAQ (reference sequence). The CDR3 spans 18 residues. Between the trimmed V and J ends, which lost 1 base and 2 bases, there was a span of 18 bases. CDR3 nucleotide sequence: TGTGCCAGCAGCTTAGGAGTAGCGACTCGTCACGCCTACAATGAGCAGTTCTTC. Translation gives CASSLGVATRHAYNEQFF. The whole variable domain, filled in from reference TRBV7-9 and TRBJ2-1, reads DTGVSQNPRHKITKRGQNVTFRCDPISEHNRLYWYRQTLGQGPEFLTYFQNEAQLEKSRLLSDRFSAERPKGSFSTLEIQRTEQGDSAMYLCASSLGVATRHAYNEQFFGPGTRLTVL.

This chain joins TRBV28 and TRBJ2-7; 8 bases align to TRBD2. The CDR3 consists of 15 residues. The V and J ends lost 3 bases and 3 bases, in that order; junction bases with no gene match: 7. From germline, CDR1 is MDHEN and CDR2 SYDVKM. The CDR3 is CASSFSGTVYYEQYF. The CDR3 DNA sequence: TGTGCCAGCAGTTTTAGCGGGACTGTGTACTACGAGCAGTACTTC.

This clone was seen only once. The chain recombines TRBV5-5 with TRBJ1-6; the D gene is possibly TRBD1 (6 bases). V was shortened by 0 bases and J by 14 bases, with 27 bases between the two germline ends. In germline, CDR1 is SGHKS, CDR2 YYEKEE (reference sequence). The CDR3 runs 18 residues. The CDR3 nucleotides are TGTGCCAGCAGCTTGGCAGGATCGGCAGGGGTCCCCCTGGAGACCCTCCACTTT. Its protein product is CASSLAGSAGVPLETLHF.

The V gene is TRBV27, the J gene TRBJ1-1, with 7 positions matching TRBD1. Looked up from germline, CDR1 is MNHEY and CDR2 is SMNVEV (reference sequence). This CDR3 comprises 16 residues. J gave up 2 bases and V 2 bases, and 8 bases lay outside the gene matches. The chain's CDR3 is CASSLGAGGPNTEAFF. CDR3 nucleotides: TGTGCCAGCAGTTTAGGGGCAGGGGGGCCAAACACTGAAGCTTTCTTT.

In its sample, this clone was seen once. The chain employs TRBV19 and TRBJ2-2; D possibly corresponds to TRBD2 (5 bases). Trimming cost V 6 bases and J 4 bases, with 12 bases left between them. The CDR3 loop spans 14 amino acids. Per the germline V gene, CDR1 is LNHDA and CDR2 is SQIVND (reference sequence). CDR3 DNA: TGTGCCAGTAGGGTTACTAGGACCACCGGGGAGCTGTTTTTT. This gives the protein CASRVTRTTGELFF.

The chain is built from TRBV7-3 and TRBJ2-1; 10 nucleotides align to TRBD2. The CDR3 totals 15 residues. CDR1 SGHTA and CDR2 FQGTGA come from the germline V gene. V lost 2 bases, J lost 2 bases, and 0 bases stayed unmatched. The CDR3 here is CASSLGTSAYNEQFF. In DNA, the CDR3 is TGTGCCAGCAGCTTAGGGACTAGCGCCTACAATGAGCAGTTCTTC.